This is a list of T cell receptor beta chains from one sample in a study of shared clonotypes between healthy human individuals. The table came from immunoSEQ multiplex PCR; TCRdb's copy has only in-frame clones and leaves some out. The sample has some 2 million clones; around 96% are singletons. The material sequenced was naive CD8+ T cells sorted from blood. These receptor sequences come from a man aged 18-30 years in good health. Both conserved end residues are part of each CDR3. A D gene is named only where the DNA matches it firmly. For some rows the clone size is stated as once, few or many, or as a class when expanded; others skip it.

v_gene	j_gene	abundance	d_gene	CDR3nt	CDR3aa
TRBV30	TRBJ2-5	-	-	TGTGCCTGGAGCGACGTACAAGAGACCCAGTACTTC	CAWSDVQETQYF
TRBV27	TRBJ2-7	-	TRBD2	TGTGCCAGCTCGGGACTAGCGGGGGGTTACGAGCAGTACTTC	CASSGLAGGYEQYF
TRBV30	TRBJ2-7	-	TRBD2	TGTGCCTGGACTGATACTAGCGGGAGCTCCTACGAGCAGTACTTC	CAWTDTSGSSYEQYF
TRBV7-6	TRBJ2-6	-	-	TGTGCCAGCTCTCCTTCAGTGATCTCTGGGGCCAACGTCCTGACTTTC	CASSPSVISGANVLTF
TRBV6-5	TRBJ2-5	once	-	TGTGCCAGCAGTTACGGCTCGGTCCCAGAGACCCAGTACTTC	CASSYGSVPETQYF
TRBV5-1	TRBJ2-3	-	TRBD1	TGCGCCAGCAGCTTTGGACAGGCCCCCACAGATACGCAGTATTTT	CASSFGQAPTDTQYF
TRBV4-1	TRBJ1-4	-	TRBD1	TGCGCCAGCAGCCAAGAACAGGGGTTTGAAAAACTGTTTTTT	CASSQEQGFEKLFF
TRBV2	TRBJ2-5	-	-	TGTGCCGGGAAGGGGGGGGATGGAGAGACCCAGTACTTC	CAGKGGDGETQYF
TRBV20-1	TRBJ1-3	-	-	TGCAGTGCTATTGGGGGAAACACCATATATTTT	CSAIGGNTIYF
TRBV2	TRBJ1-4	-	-	TGTGCCAGCGAGGGGGGCGTTGGGCTGTTTTTT	CASEGGVGLFF
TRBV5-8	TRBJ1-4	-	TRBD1	TGTGCCAGCAGCTCTCCCGGAGGGGGCGAGAATGAAAAACTGTTTTTT	CASSSPGGGENEKLFF
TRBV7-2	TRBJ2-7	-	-	TGTGCCAGCAGCTTAGATAGGGGGGGTTGGTACGAGCAGTACTTC	CASSLDRGGWYEQYF
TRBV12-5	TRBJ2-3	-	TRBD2	TGTGCTAGTGGACATACTAGCGCAGATACGCAGTATTTT	CASGHTSADTQYF
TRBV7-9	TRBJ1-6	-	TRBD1	TGTGCCAGCAGCTCCCCGCCCGTTGGGACAGGGGATTCACCCCTCCACTTT	CASSSPPVGTGDSPLHF
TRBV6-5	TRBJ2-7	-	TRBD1	TGTGCCAGCAGTACCTCTGGACAGGGTACCTACGAGCAGTACTTC	CASSTSGQGTYEQYF
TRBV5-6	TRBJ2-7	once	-	TGTGCCAGCAGCTTGGGACGGGTTACCTACGAGCAGTACTTC	CASSLGRVTYEQYF
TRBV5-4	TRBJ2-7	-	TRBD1	TGTGCCAGCAGCTTTCGACTGGGATCTCGGGACAGGGACTACGAGCAGTACTTC	CASSFRLGSRDRDYEQYF
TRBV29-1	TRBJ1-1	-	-	TGCAGCGCGGGCTTTGCCTTTGGGACTGAAGCTTTCTTT	CSAGFAFGTEAFF
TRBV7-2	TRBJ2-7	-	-	TGTGCCAGCAGCTTAGGGGGGGCTAGCGGCTACGAGCAGTACTTC	CASSLGGASGYEQYF
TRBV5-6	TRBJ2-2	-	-	TGTGCCAGCAGCTTAGGGCCGAACACCGGGGAGCTGTTTTTT	CASSLGPNTGELFF
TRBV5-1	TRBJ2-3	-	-	TGCGCCAGCAGCACTTCGGGGGACACAGATACGCAGTATTTT	CASSTSGDTDTQYF
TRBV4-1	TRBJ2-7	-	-	TGCGCCAGCAGCCCCCGTCAGGTGGAGTACGAGCAGTACTTC	CASSPRQVEYEQYF
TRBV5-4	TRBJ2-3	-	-	TGTGCCAGCAGCCCCGCTTGGGGAACAGATACGCAGTATTTT	CASSPAWGTDTQYF
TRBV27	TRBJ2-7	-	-	TGTGCCAGCAGTTTAAACCCACGTACAGCCTACGAGCAGTACTTC	CASSLNPRTAYEQYF
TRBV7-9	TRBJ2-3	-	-	TGTGCCAGCAGCTTAGTCGGGTCAGATACGCAGTATTTT	CASSLVGSDTQYF
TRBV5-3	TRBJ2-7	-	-	TGTGCCAGAAGCCCCGGGGAGACAGACGGCTCCTACGAGCAGTACTTC	CARSPGETDGSYEQYF
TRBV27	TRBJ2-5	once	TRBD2	TGTGCCAGCAGGGTACTAGCGGGAACCCAAGAGACCCAGTACTTC	CASRVLAGTQETQYF
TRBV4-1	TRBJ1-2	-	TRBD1	TGCGCCAGCAGCCACCGGACAGGGGATTACTATGGCTACACCTTC	CASSHRTGDYYGYTF
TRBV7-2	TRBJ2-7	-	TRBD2	TGTGCCAGCAGCTTAGGGGAGGGGCCCTCCTACTACGAGCAGTACTTC	CASSLGEGPSYYEQYF
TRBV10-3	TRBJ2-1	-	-	TGTGCCATCGGGAGCAATGAGCAGTTCTTC	CAIGSNEQFF
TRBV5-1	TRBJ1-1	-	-	TGCGCCAGCAGCCCGCTCCATAACACTGAAGCTTTCTTT	CASSPLHNTEAFF
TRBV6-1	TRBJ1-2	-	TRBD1	TGTGCCAGCAGTGAGGGGACAGGATATGGCTACACCTTC	CASSEGTGYGYTF
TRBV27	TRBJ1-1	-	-	TGTGCCAGCAGTCCTACAGCCTTCACTGAAGCTTTCTTT	CASSPTAFTEAFF
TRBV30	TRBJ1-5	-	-	TGTGCCTGGAGTGTACCCAGGGTGGGCAATCAGCCCCAGCATTTT	CAWSVPRVGNQPQHF
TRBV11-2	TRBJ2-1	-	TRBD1	TGTGCCAGCAACTTGTATACAGGGGCTGAGCAGTTCTTC	CASNLYTGAEQFF
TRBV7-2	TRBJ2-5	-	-	TGTGCCAGCACACCTTTGGAGACCCAGTACTTC	CASTPLETQYF
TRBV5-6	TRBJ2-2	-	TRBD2	TGTGCCAGCAGCTTCGGGCCTAGCGGGGTATCCGGGGAGCTGTTTTTT	CASSFGPSGVSGELFF
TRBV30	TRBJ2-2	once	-	TGTGCCTGGAGTAGAGGGAACACCGGGGAGCTGTTTTTT	CAWSRGNTGELFF
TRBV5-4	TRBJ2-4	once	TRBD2	TGTGCCAGCAGCTTGGGGGAGGGGCGACTAGCCAAAAACATTCAGTACTTC	CASSLGEGRLAKNIQYF
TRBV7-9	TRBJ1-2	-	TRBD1	TGTGCCAGCAGCTTAGGGACAGGGGAGATCTATGGCTACACCTTC	CASSLGTGEIYGYTF
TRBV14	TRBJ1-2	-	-	TGTGCCAGCAGCCAAGGGGGACACCCCTATGGCTACACCTTC	CASSQGGHPYGYTF